The sequence of this TCR beta chain was determined in a study of T cells in Graves' hyperthyroidism and ophthalmopathy. Study conclusions and caveats: It was a median around 6 months before onset that the model predicted ophthalmopathy.

Worth noting for this clonotype: Its target is not known.

V was clipped by 6 bases and J by 4 bases, with 10 bases between them. The CDR3 is 14 residues long. CDR1 is SGHVS and CDR2 is FNYEAQ in the germline V gene. From RNA transcripts, TCR beta CDR3 regions were amplified. Using the HTBI primer set, a first-round RT-PCR was run on the TCR CDR3. TCRdb re-called the multiplex PCR reads with MiXCR, one entry per CDR3 protein. This table has tens of thousands of distinct CDR3 sequences, about 53% appearing once. The sequence derives from a woman aged 60 to 75 with Graves' ophthalmopathy. V gene TRBV7-6 combines with J gene TRBJ2-6; no clear D. The sequenced sample consisted of blood. This CDR3 is CASSDSTGANVLTF. The CDR3 region has the DNA TGTGCCAGCAGTGACTCGACAGGGGCCAACGTCCTGACTTTC. Filled out from reference TRBV7-6 and TRBJ2-6, the complete variable domain reads GAGVSQSPRYKVTKRGQDVALRCDPISGHVSLYWYRQALGQGPEFLTYFNYEAQQDKSGLPNDRFSAERPEGSISTLTIQRTEQRDSAMYRCASSDSTGANVLTFGAGSRLTVL.